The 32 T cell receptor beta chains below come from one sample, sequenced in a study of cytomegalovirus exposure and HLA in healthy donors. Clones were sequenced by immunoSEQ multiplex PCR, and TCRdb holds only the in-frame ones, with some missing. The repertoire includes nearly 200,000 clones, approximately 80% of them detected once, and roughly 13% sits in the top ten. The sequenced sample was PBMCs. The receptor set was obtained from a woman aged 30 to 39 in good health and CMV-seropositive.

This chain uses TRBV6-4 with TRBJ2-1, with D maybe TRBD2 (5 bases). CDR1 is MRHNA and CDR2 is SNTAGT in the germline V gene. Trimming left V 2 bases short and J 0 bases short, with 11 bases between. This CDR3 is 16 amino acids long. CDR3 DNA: TGTGCCAGCAGTGACCCCCTAGCCACCTCCTACAATGAGCAGTTCTTC. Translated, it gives CASSDPLATSYNEQFF.

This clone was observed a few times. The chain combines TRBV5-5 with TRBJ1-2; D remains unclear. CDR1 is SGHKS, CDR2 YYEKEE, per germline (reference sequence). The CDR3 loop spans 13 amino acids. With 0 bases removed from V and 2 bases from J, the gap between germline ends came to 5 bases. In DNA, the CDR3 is TGTGCCAGCAGCTTGGCGGTGAACTATGGCTACACCTTC. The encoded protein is CASSLAVNYGYTF.

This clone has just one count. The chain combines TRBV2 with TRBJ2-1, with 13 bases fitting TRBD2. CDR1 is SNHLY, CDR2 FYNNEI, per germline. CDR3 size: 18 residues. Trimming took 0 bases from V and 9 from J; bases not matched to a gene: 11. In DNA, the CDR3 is TGTGCCAGCAGTGAAGCGGGGGCCTGGACTAGCGGGAGTTTTGAGCAGTTCTTC. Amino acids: CASSEAGAWTSGSFEQFF.

CDR3: CASSLASGTGNEQFF. CDR3 coding DNA: TGCGCCAGCAGCTTGGCTAGCGGGACAGGAAATGAGCAGTTCTTC. The rearrangement links TRBV5-1 to TRBJ2-1; perhaps TRBD2 as D (9 bases). The V gene's germline CDR1 is SGHRS and CDR2 YFSETQ. The CDR3 is 15 residues long. The V end lost 0 bases, the J end lost 7 bases, and 14 bases lay between the germline ends.

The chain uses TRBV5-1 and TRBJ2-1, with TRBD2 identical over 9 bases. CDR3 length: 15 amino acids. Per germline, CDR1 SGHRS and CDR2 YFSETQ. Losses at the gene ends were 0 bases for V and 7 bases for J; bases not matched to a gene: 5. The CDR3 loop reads CASSLEGLAPNEQFF. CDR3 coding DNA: TGCGCCAGCAGCTTGGAGGGACTAGCCCCTAATGAGCAGTTCTTC.

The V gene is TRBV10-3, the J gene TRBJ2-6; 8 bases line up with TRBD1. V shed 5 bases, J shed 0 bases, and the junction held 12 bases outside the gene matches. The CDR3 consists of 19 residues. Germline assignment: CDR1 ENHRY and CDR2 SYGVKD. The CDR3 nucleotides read TGTGCCATCAGTCCTCAACCGGGACAGGACAGCTCTGGGGCCAACGTCCTGACTTTC. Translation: CAISPQPGQDSSGANVLTF.

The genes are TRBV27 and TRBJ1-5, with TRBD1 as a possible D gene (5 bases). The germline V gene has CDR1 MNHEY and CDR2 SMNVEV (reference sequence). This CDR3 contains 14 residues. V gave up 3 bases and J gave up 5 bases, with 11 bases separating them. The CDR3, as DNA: TGTGCCAGCAGTTTTCAGGGAATGGATCAGCCCCAGCATTTT. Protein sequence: CASSFQGMDQPQHF.

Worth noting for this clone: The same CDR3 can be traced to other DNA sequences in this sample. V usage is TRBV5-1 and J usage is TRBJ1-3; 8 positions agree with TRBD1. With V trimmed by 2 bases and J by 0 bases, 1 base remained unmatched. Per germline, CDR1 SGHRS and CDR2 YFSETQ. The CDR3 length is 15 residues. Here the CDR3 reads CASSLDRGSGNTIYF. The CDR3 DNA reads TGCGCCAGCAGCTTAGACAGGGGCTCTGGAAACACCATATATTTT.

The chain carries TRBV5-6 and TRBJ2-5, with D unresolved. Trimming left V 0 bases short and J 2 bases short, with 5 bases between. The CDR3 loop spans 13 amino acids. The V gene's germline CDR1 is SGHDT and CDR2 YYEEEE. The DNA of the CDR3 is TGTGCCAGCAGCTTGGCCAATCAAGAGACCCAGTACTTC. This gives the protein CASSLANQETQYF. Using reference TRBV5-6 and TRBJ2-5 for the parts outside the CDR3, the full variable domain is DAGVTQSPTHLIKTRGQQVTLRCSPKSGHDTVSWYQQALGQGPQFIFQYYEEEERQRGNFPDRFSGHQFPNYSSELNVNALLLGDSALYLCASSLANQETQYFGPGTRLLVL.

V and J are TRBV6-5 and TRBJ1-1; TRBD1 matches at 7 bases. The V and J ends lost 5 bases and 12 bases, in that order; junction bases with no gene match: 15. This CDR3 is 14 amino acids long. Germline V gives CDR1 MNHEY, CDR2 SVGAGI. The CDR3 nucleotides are TGTGCCAGCAGTCGGGCAACAGGGGCGAGCATTCCTTTCTTT. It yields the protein CASSRATGASIPFF.

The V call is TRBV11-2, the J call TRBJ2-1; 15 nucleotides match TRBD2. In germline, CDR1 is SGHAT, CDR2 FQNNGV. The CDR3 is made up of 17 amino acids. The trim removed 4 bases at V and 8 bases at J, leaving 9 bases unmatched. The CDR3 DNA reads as TGTGCCAGCAGCTCGGGACTAGCGGGAGGCCGTTTCGATGAGCAGTTCTTC. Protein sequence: CASSSGLAGGRFDEQFF.

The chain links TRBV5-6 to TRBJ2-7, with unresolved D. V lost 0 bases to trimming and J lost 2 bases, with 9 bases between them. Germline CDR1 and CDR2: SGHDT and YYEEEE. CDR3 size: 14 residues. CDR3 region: CASSLAAGTYEQYF. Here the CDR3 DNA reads TGTGCCAGCAGCTTGGCCGCAGGAACCTACGAGCAGTACTTC. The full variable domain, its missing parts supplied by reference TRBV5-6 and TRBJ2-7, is DAGVTQSPTHLIKTRGQQVTLRCSPKSGHDTVSWYQQALGQGPQFIFQYYEEEERQRGNFPDRFSGHQFPNYSSELNVNALLLGDSALYLCASSLAAGTYEQYFGPGTRLTVT.

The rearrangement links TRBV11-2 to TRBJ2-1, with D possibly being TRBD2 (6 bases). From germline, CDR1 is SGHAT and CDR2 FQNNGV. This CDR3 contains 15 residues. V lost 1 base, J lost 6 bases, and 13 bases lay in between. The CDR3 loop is CASSLGPGTVNEQFF. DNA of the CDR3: TGTGCCAGCAGCTTAGGTCCCGGGACTGTCAATGAGCAGTTCTTC.

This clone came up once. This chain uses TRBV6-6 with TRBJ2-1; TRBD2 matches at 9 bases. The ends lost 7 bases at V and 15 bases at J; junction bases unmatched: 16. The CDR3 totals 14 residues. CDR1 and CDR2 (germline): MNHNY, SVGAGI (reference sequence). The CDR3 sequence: CASNRLAANLDRFF. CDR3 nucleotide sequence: TGTGCCAGCAACAGACTAGCGGCTAATCTTGATCGGTTCTTC.

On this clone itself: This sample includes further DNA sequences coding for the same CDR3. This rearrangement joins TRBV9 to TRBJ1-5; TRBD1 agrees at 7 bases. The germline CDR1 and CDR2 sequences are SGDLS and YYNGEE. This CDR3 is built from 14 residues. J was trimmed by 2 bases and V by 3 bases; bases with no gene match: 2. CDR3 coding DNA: TGTGCCAGCAGCGCCGGACAGGGCAATCAGCCCCAGCATTTT. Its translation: CASSAGQGNQPQHF.

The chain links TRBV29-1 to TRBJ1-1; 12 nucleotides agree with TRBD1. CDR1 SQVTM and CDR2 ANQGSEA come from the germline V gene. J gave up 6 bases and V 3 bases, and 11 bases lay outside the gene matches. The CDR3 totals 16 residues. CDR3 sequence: CSVETTGTGGEAEAFF. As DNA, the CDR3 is TGCAGCGTTGAGACTACCGGGACAGGGGGCGAGGCTGAAGCTTTCTTT. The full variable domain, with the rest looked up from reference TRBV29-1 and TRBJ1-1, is SAVISQKPSRDICQRGTSLTIQCQVDSQVTMMFWYRQQPGQSLTLIATANQGSEATYESGFVIDKFPISRPNLTFSTLTVSNMSPEDSSIYLCSVETTGTGGEAEAFFGQGTRLTVV.

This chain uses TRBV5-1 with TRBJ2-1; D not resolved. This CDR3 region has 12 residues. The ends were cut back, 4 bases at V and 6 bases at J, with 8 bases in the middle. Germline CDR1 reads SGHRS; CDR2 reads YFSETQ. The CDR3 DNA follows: TGCGCCAGCAGCCCTGCCGGCAATGAGCAGTTCTTC. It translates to CASSPAGNEQFF.

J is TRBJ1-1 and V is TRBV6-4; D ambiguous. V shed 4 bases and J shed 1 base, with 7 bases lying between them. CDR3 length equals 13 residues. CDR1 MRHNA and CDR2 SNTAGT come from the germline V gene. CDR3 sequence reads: CASSVTGNTEAFF. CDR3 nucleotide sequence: TGTGCCAGCAGTGTTACCGGGAACACTGAAGCTTTCTTT.

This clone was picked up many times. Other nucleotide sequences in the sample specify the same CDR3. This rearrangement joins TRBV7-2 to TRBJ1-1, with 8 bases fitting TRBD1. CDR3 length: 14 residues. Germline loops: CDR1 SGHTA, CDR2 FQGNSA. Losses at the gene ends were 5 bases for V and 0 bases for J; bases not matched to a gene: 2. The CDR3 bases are TGTGCCAGCAGCCTGGACAGGGTGAACACTGAAGCTTTCTTT. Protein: CASSLDRVNTEAFF.

CDR3 in DNA: TGTGCCAGCAGCCAAGATAAGGGAGCCTATGGCTACACCTTC. Amino acid sequence: CASSQDKGAYGYTF. The V and J genes are TRBV4-2 and TRBJ1-2, with D unclear. The germline V gene has CDR1 LGHNA and CDR2 YNFKEQ. V lost 0 bases and J 4 bases, leaving 9 bases between the germline ends. The CDR3 is 14 amino acids.

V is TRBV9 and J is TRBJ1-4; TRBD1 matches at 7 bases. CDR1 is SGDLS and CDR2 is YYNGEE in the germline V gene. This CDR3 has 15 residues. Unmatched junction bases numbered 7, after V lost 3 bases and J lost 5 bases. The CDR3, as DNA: TGTGCCAGCAGCGCACTGACAGGGCCAAATGAAAAACTGTTTTTT. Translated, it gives CASSALTGPNEKLFF.

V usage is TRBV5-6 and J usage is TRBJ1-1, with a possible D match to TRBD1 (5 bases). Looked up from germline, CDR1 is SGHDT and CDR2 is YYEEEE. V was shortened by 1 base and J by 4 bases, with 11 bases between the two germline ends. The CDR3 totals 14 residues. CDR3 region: CASSLPQGFTEAFF. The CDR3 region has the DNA TGTGCCAGCAGCTTGCCTCAGGGTTTCACTGAAGCTTTCTTT.

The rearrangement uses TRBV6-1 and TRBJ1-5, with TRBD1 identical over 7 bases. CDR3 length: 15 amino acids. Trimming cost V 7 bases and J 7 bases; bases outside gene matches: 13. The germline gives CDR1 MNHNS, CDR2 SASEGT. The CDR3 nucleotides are TGTGCCAGCACCTATACGACAGGGAGGAGACAGCCCCAGCATTTT. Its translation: CASTYTTGRRQPQHF.

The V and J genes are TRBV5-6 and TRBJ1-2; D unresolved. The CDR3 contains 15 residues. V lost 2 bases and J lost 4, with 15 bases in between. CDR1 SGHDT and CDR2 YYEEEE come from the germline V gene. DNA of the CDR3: TGTGCCAGCAGCTTTTCCCCTCAGGAACCCTATGGCTACACCTTC. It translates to CASSFSPQEPYGYTF.

The CDR3 DNA sequence: TGTGCCTGGAGTGTACAGGGGGAAAAACTGTTTTTT. Its translation: CAWSVQGEKLFF. The chain recombines TRBV30 with TRBJ1-4, with 7 bases aligning to TRBD1. V lost 0 bases and J lost 8; bases outside the gene matches: 0. Germline V gene data show CDR1 as GTSNPN and CDR2 as SVGIG (reference sequence). This CDR3 comprises 12 residues. Based on the CDR3 plus reference TRBV30 and TRBJ1-4, the full variable domain is SQTIHQWPATLVQPVGSPLSLECTVEGTSNPNLYWYRQAAGRGLQLLFYSVGIGQISSEVPQNLSASRPQDRQFILSSKKLLLSDSGFYLCAWSVQGEKLFFGSGTQLSVL.

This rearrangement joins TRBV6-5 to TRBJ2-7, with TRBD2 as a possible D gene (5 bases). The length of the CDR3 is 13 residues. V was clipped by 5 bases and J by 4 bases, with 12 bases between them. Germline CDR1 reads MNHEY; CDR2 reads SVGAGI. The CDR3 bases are TGTGCCAGCAGTGGAGCGGAATCATACGAGCAGTACTTC. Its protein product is CASSGAESYEQYF.

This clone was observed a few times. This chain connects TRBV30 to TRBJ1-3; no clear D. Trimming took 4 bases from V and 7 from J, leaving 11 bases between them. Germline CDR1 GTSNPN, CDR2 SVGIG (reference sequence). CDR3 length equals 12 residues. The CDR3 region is CAWKAVGNTIYF. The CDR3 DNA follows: TGTGCCTGGAAAGCGGTAGGGAACACCATATATTTT.

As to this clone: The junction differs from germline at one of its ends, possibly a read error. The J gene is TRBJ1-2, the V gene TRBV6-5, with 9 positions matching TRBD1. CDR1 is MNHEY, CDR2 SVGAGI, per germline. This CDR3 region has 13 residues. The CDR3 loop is CASSDPGTGIPYF. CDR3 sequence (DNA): TGTGCCAGCAGTGACCCCGGGACAGGGATCCCTTACTTC.

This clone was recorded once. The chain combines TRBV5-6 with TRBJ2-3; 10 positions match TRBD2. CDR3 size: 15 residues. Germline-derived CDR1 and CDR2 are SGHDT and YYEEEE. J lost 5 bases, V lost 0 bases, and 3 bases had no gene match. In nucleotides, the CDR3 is TGTGCCAGCAGCTTGGAAGCGGGAGGGCAAGATACGCAGTATTTT. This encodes CASSLEAGGQDTQYF. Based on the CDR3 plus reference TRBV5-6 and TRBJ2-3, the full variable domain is DAGVTQSPTHLIKTRGQQVTLRCSPKSGHDTVSWYQQALGQGPQFIFQYYEEEERQRGNFPDRFSGHQFPNYSSELNVNALLLGDSALYLCASSLEAGGQDTQYFGPGTRLTVL.

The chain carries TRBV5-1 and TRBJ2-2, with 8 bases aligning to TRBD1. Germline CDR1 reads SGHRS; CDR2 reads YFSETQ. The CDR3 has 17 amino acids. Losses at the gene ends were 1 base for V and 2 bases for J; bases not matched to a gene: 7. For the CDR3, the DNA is TGCGCCAGCAGCTTGTCAGGGGGCAAGTTAAACACCGGGGAGCTGTTTTTT. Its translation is CASSLSGGKLNTGELFF.

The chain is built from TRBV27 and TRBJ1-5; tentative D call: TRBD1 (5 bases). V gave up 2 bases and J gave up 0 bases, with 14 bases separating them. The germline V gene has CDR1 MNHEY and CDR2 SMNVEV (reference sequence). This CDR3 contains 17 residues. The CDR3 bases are TGTGCCAGCAGTTTAAAGGGGCCGGTCTATAGCAATCAGCCCCAGCATTTT. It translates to CASSLKGPVYSNQPQHF.

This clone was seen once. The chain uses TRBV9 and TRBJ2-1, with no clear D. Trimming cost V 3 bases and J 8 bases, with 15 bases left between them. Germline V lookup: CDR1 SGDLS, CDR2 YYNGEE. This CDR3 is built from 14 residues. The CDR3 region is CASSARRPGDEQFF. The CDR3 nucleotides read TGTGCCAGCAGCGCCCGCCGGCCAGGCGATGAGCAGTTCTTC.